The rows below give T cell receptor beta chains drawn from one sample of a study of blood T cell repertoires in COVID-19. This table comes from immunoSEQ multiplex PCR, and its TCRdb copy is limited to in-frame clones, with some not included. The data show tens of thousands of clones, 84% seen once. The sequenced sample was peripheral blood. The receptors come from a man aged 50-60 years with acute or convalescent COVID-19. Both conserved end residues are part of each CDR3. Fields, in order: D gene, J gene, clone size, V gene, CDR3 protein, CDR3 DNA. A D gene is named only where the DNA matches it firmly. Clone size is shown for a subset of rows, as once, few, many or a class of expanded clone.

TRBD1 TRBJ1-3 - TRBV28 CASSAGDRALSGNTIYF TGTGCCAGCAGTGCCGGGGACAGGGCCCTTTCTGGAAACACCATATATTTT
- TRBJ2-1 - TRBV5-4 CASSSRQLIRDEQFF TGTGCCAGCAGCTCTCGACAGCTTATACGGGATGAGCAGTTCTTC
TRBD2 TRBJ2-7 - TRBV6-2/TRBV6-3 CASSWRGLSYEQYF TGTGCCAGCAGTTGGCGGGGGTTGAGCTACGAGCAGTACTTC
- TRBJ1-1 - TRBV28 CASSLPLNTEAFF TGTGCCAGCAGTTTACCTTTGAACACTGAAGCTTTCTTT
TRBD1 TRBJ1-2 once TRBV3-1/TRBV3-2 CASSRRGRDYGYTF TGTGCCAGCAGTCGCAGGGGGCGGGACTATGGCTACACCTTC
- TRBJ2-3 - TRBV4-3 CASSQGVQGVDTQYF TGCGCCAGCAGCCAAGGCGTACAGGGTGTAGATACGCAGTATTTT
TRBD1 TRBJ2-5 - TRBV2 CASSSTGDETQYF TGTGCCAGCAGTTCGACAGGGGATGAGACCCAGTACTTC
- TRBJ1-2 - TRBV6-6 CASSPWGTVNYGYTF TGTGCCAGCAGTCCTTGGGGGACTGTTAACTATGGCTACACCTTC
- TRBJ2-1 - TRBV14 CASSPLAGSYNEQFF TGTGCCAGCAGCCCTCTGGCGGGTTCCTACAATGAGCAGTTCTTC
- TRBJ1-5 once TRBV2 CASSPVLQTQPQHF TGTGCCAGCAGCCCCGTACTCCAAACTCAGCCCCAGCATTTT
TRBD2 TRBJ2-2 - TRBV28 CASRVAGRSVSGELFF TGTGCCAGCAGGGTAGCGGGAAGGAGTGTGTCCGGGGAGCTGTTTTTT
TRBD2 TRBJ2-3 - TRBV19 CASSGTSGHTDTQYF TGTGCCAGTAGTGGGACTAGCGGGCACACAGATACGCAGTATTTT
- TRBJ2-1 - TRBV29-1 CSVEPSGNEQFF TGCAGCGTTGAGCCGTCCGGCAATGAGCAGTTCTTC
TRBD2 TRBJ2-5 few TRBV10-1 CASSKGTSGRAETQYF TGCGCCAGCAGTAAAGGGACTAGCGGGAGGGCAGAGACCCAGTACTTC
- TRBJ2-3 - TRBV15 CATSRAAPGKDTQYF TGTGCCACCAGCAGAGCAGCCCCGGGTAAAGATACGCAGTATTTT
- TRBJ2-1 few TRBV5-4 CASSLGPLALSSYNEQFF TGTGCCAGCAGCCTGGGCCCTCTAGCGCTCAGCTCCTACAATGAGCAGTTCTTC
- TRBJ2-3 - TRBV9 CASSEGGTDTQYF TGTGCCAGCAGCGAGGGAGGCACAGATACGCAGTATTTT
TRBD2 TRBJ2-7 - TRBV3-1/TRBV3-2 CASSQGSGSSYEQYF TGTGCCAGCAGCCAAGGTAGCGGGAGTTCCTACGAGCAGTACTTC
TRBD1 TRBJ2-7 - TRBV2 CASRGQGSYEQYF TGTGCCAGCAGGGGACAGGGCTCCTACGAGCAGTACTTC
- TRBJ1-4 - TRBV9 CASSVQGHEKLFF TGTGCCAGCAGCGTACAGGGCCATGAAAAACTGTTTTTT
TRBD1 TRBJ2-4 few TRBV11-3 CASSLGTGGGENIQYF TGTGCCAGCAGCTTGGGTACAGGGGGCGGCGAAAACATTCAGTACTTC
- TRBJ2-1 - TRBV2 CASIRDWDEQFF TGTGCCAGCATTCGAGACTGGGATGAGCAGTTCTTC
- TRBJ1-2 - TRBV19 CASGRPGGGYTF TGTGCCAGCGGGCGACCTGGAGGCGGCTACACCTTC
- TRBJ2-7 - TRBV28 CASKRQTPTYEQYF TGTGCCAGCAAGAGACAGACCCCAACCTACGAGCAGTACTTC
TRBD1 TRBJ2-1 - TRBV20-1 CSASLSGTEIYNEQFF TGCAGTGCTAGTTTATCAGGGACAGAAATCTACAATGAGCAGTTCTTC
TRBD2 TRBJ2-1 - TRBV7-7 CASSLSFSGRGEQFF TGTGCCAGCAGTTTGAGTTTTAGCGGGAGAGGTGAGCAGTTCTTC
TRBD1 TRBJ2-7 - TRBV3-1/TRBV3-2 CASSPWTGGMVEQYF TGTGCCAGCAGCCCGTGGACAGGGGGTATGGTCGAGCAGTACTTC
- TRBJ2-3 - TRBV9 CASSVGDPYTDTQYF TGTGCCAGCAGCGTGGGAGATCCATACACAGATACGCAGTATTTT
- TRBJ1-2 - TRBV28 CASRPQPGTSYTF TGTGCCAGCAGACCTCAACCGGGGACAAGTTACACCTTC
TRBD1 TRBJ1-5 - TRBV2 CASSGQGNQPQHF TGTGCCAGCAGTGGACAGGGGAATCAGCCCCAGCATTTT
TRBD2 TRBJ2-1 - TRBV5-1 CASSLAGSGAYNEQFF TGCGCCAGCAGCTTGGCCGGGAGCGGGGCCTACAATGAGCAGTTCTTC
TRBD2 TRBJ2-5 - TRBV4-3 CASSQDGGEETQYF TGCGCCAGCAGCCAAGATGGGGGGGAAGAGACCCAGTACTTC
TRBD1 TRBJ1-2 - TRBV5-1 CASSGTGDNYGYTF TGCGCCAGCAGCGGGACAGGGGATAACTATGGCTACACCTTC